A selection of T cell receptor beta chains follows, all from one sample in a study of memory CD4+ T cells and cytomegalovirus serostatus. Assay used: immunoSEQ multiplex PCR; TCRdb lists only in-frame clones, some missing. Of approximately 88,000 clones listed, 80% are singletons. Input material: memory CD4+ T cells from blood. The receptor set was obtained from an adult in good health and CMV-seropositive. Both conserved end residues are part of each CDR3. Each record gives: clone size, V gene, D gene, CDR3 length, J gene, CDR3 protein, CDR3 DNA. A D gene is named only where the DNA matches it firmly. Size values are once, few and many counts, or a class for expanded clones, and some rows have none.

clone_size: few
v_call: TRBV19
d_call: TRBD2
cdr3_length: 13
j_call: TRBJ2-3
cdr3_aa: CASSAGGTDTQYF
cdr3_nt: TGTGCCAGTTCGGCGGGAGGCACAGATACGCAGTATTTT

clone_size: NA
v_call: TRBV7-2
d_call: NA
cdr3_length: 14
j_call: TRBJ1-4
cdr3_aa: CASSRAGVGEKLFF
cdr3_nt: TGTGCCAGCAGCCGTGCAGGGGTGGGTGAAAAACTGTTTTTT

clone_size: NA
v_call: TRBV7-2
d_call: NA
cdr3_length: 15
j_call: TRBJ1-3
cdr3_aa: CASSFVPSSGNTIYF
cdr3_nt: TGTGCCAGCAGCTTTGTGCCAAGCTCTGGAAACACCATATATTTT

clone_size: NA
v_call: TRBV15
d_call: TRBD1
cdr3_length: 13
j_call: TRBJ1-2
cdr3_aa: CATSLQGAGGYTF
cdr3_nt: TGTGCCACCAGCCTACAGGGGGCCGGTGGCTACACCTTC

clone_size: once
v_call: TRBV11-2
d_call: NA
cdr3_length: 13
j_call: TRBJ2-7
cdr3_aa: CASSLEVPREQYF
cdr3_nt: TGTGCCAGCAGCTTAGAAGTTCCTAGAGAGCAGTACTTC

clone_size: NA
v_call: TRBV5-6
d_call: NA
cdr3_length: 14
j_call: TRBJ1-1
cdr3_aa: CASSRDPRATEAFF
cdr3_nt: TGTGCCAGCAGCCGGGACCCCCGGGCCACTGAAGCTTTCTTT

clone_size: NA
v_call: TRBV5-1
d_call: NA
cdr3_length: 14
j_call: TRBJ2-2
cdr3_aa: CASSFGFNTGELFF
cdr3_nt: TGCGCCAGCAGCTTTGGCTTCAACACCGGGGAGCTGTTTTTT

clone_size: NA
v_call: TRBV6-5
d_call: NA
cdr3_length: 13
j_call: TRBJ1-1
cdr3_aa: CASSPLGFGEAFF
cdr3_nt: TGTGCCAGCAGTCCTCTGGGGTTCGGGGAAGCTTTCTTT

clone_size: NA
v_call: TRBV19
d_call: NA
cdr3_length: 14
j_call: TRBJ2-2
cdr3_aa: CASSVGPRTGELFF
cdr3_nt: TGTGCCAGTAGTGTCGGACCACGCACCGGGGAGCTGTTTTTT

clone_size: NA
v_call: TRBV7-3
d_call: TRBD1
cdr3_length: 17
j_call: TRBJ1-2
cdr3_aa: CASSPGTGNLPNYGYTF
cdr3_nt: TGTGCCAGCAGCCCCGGGACAGGCAATTTACCTAACTATGGCTACACCTTC

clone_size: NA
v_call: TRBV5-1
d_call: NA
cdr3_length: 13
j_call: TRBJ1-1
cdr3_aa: CASSLPGTTEAFF
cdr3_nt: TGCGCCAGCAGCTTGCCAGGGACCACTGAAGCTTTCTTT

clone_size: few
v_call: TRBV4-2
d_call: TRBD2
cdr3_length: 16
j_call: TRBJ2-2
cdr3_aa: CASSQDLAGSSGELFF
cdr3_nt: TGTGCCAGCAGCCAAGATCTAGCGGGATCGTCCGGGGAGCTGTTTTTT

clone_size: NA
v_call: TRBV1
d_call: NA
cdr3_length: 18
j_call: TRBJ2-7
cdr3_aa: CTSSQNPSGGDLPYEQYF
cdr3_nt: TGCACCAGCAGCCAAAACCCCAGCGGGGGGGACCTCCCTTACGAGCAGTACTTC

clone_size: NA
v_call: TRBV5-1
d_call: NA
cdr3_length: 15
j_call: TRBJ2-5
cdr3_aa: CASSPGHLRGETQYF
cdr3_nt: TGCGCCAGCAGTCCCGGACACCTGAGGGGGGAGACCCAGTACTTC